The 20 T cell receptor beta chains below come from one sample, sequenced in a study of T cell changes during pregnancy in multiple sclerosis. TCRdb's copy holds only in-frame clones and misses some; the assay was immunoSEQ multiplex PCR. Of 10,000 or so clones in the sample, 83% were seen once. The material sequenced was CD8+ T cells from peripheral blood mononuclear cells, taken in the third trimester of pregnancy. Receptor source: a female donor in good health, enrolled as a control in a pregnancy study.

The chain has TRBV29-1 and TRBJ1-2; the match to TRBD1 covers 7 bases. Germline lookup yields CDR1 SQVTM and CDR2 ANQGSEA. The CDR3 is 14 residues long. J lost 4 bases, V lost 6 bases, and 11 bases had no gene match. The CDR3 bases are TGCAGCGTCCTCACAGGGGAGCGGACCTATGGCTACACCTTC. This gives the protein CSVLTGERTYGYTF.

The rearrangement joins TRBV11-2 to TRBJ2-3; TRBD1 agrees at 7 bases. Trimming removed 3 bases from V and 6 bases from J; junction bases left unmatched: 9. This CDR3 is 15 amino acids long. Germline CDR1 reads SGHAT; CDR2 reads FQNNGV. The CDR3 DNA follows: TGTGCCAGCAGCTTCCGGGACAGAAAAGGGGATACGCAGTATTTT. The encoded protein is CASSFRDRKGDTQYF. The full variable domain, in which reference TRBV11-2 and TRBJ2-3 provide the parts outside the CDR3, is EAGVAQSPRYKIIEKRQSVAFWCNPISGHATLYWYQQILGQGPKLLIQFQNNGVVDDSQLPKDRFSAERLKGVDSTLKIQPAKLEDSAVYLCASSFRDRKGDTQYFGPGTRLTVL.

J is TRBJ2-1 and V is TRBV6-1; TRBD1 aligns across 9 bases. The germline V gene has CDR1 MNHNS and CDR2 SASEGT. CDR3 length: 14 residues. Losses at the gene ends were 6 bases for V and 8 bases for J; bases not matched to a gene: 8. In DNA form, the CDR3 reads TGTGCCAGCAGGGGGACAGGGCCCTGGGATGAGCAGTTCTTC. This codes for CASRGTGPWDEQFF.

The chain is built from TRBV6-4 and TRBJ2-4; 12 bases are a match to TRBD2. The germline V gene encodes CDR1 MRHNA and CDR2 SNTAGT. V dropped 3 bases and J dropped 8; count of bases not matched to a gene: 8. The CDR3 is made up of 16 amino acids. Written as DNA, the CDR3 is TGTGCCAGCAGTGAGACTAGCGGGGGTAGTGTGGACATTCAGTACTTC. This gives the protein CASSETSGGSVDIQYF.

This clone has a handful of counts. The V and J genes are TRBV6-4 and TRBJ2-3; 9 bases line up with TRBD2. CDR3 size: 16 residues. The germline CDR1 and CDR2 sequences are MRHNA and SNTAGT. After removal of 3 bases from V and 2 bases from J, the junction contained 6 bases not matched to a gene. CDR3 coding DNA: TGTGCCAGCAGTGAAAGCGGGGGGCAGTTCACAGATACGCAGTATTTT. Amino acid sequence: CASSESGGQFTDTQYF.

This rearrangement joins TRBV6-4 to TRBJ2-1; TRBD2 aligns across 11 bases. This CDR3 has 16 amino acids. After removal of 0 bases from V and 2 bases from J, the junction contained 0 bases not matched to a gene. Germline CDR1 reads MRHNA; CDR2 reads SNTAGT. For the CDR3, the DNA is TGTGCCAGCAGTGACTCGACTAGCGGGACCTACAATGAGCAGTTCTTC. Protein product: CASSDSTSGTYNEQFF.

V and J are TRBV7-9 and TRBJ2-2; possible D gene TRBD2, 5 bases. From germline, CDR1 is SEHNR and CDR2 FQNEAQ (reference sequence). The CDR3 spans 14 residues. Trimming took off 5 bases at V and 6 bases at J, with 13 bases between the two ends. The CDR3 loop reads CASSMSGGPGELFF. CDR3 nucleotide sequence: TGTGCCAGCAGCATGTCTGGCGGGCCCGGGGAGCTGTTTTTT.

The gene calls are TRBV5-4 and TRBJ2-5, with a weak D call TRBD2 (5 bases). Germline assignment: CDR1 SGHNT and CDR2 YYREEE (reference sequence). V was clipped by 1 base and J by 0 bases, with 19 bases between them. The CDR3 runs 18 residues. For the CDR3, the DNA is TGTGCCAGCAGCTTGTCGGGGAGAAGGACGCCTTACCAAGAGACCCAGTACTTC. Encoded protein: CASSLSGRRTPYQETQYF.

The CDR3 DNA is TGTGCCAGCAGTGACGGGGGGAGCACAGATACGCAGTATTTT. Residues: CASSDGGSTDTQYF. The J gene is TRBJ2-3, the V gene TRBV6-4; maybe TRBD2 (6 bases). This CDR3 region has 14 residues. V was pared by 2 bases and J by 0 bases, with 6 bases between. Germline CDR1 and CDR2: MRHNA and SNTAGT.

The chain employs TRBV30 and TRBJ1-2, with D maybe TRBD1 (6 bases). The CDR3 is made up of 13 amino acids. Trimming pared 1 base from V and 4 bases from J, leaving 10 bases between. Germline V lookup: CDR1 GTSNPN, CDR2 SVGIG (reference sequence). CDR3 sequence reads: CAWSAGASYGYTF. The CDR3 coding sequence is TGTGCCTGGAGTGCAGGGGCGAGCTATGGCTACACCTTC.

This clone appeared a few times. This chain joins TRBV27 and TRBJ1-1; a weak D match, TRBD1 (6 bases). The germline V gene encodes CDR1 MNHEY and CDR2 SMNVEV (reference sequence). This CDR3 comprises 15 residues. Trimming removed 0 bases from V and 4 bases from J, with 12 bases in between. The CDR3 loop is CASSLSGGSGTEAFF. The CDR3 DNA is TGTGCCAGCAGTTTATCAGGGGGATCGGGCACTGAAGCTTTCTTT.

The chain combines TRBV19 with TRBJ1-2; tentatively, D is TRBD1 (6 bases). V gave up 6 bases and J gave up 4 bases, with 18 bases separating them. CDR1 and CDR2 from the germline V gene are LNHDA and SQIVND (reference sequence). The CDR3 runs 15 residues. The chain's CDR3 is CASSPGGGAGYGYTF. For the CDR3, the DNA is TGTGCCAGTAGCCCTGGGGGGGGCGCAGGCTATGGCTACACCTTC.

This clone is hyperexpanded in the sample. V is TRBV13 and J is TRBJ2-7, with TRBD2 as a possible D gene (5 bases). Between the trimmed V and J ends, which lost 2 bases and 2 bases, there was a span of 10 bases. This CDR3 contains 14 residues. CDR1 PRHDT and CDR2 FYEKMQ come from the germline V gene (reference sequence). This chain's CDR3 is CASSLRGSPYEQYF. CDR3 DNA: TGTGCCAGCAGCTTAAGAGGGAGTCCCTACGAGCAGTACTTC.

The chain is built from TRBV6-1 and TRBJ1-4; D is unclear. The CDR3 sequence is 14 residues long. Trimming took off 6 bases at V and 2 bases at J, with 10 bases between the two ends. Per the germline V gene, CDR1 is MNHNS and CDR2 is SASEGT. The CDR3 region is CASSLPVTNEKLFF. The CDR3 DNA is TGTGCCAGCAGCTTACCGGTTACTAATGAAAAACTGTTTTTT.

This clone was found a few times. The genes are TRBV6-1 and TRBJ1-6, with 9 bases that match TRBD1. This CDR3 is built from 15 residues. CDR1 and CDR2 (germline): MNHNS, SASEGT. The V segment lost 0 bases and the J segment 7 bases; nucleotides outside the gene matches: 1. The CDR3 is CASSEATGGNSPLHF. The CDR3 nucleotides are TGTGCCAGCAGTGAAGCAACAGGGGGCAATTCACCCCTCCACTTT.

The CDR3 protein is CASSQLMGGLDEKLFF. For the CDR3, the DNA is TGCGCCAGCAGCCAATTAATGGGGGGGTTAGATGAAAAACTGTTTTTT. V is TRBV4-1 and J is TRBJ1-4; tentatively, D is TRBD1 (5 bases). The CDR3 spans 16 residues. The germline V and J ends were trimmed by 2 bases and 6 bases, with 16 bases remaining between them. CDR1 is MGHRA and CDR2 is YSYEKL in the germline V gene.

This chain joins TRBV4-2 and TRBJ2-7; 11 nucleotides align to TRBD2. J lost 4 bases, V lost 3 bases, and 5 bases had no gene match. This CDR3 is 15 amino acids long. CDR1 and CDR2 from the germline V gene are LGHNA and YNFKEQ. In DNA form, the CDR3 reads TGTGCCAGCAGCCAGGCCGGGACTAGCGGTTACGAGCAGTACTTC. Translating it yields CASSQAGTSGYEQYF.

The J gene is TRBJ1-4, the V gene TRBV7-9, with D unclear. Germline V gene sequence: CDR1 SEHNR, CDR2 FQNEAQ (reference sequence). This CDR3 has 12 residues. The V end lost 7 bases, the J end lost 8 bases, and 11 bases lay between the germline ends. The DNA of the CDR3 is TGTGCCAGCAAGCTTGTGGGCGAAAAACTGTTTTTT. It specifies CASKLVGEKLFF.

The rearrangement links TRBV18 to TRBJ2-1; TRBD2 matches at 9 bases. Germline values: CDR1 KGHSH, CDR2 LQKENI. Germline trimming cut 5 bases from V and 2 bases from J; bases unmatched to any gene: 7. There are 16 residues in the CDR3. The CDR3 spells CASSFGSGGPYNEQFF. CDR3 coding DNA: TGTGCCAGCTCATTCGGTAGCGGGGGTCCCTACAATGAGCAGTTCTTC. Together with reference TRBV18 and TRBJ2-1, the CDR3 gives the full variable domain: NAGVMQNPRHLVRRRGQEARLRCSPMKGHSHVYWYRQLPEEGLKFMVYLQKENIIDESGMPKERFSAEFPKEGPSILRIQQVVRGDSAAYFCASSFGSGGPYNEQFFGPGTRLTVL.

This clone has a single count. CDR3 in amino acids: CASSLAADTQYF. For the CDR3, the DNA is TGTGCCAGCAGCTTGGCCGCAGATACGCAGTATTTT. The chain combines TRBV5-5 with TRBJ2-3; D uncertain. V gave up 0 bases and J gave up 4 bases, with 3 bases separating them. Germline V lookup: CDR1 SGHKS, CDR2 YYEKEE (reference sequence). The CDR3 loop spans 12 amino acids. Filled out from reference TRBV5-5 and TRBJ2-3, the complete variable domain reads DAGVTQSPTHLIKTRGQQVTLRCSPISGHKSVSWYQQVLGQGPQFIFQYYEKEERGRGNFPDRFSARQFPNYSSELNVNALLLGDSALYLCASSLAADTQYFGPGTRLTVL.